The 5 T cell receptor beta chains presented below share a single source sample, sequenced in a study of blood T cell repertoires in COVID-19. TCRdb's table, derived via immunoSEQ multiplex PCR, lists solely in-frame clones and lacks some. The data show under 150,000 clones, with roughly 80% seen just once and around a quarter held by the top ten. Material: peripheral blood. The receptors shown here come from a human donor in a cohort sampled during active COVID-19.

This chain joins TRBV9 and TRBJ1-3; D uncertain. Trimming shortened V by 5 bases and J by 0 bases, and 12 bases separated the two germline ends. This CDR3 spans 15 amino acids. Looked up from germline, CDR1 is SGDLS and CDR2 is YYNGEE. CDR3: CASSPDLTSGNTIYF. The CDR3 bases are TGTGCCAGCAGTCCGGACTTAACCTCTGGAAACACCATATATTTT.

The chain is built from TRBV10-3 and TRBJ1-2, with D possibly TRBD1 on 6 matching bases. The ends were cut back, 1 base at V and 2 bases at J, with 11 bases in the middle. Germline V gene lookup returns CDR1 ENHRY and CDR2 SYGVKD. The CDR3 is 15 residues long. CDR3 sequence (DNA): TGTGCCATCAGTGAGTTCCAAACAGGGAACTATGGCTACACCTTC. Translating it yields CAISEFQTGNYGYTF.

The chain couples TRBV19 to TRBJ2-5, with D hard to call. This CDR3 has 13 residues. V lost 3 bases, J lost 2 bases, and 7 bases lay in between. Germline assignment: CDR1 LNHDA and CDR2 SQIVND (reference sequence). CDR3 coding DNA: TGTGCCAGTAGTATGGCGGATCAAGAGACCCAGTACTTC. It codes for CASSMADQETQYF.

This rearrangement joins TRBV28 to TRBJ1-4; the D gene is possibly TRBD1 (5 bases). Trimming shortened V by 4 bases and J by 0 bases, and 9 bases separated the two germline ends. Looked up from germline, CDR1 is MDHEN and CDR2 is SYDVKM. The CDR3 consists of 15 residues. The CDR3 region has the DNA TGTGCCAGCAGTTCCTACAGGACAACTAATGAAAAACTGTTTTTT. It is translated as CASSSYRTTNEKLFF.

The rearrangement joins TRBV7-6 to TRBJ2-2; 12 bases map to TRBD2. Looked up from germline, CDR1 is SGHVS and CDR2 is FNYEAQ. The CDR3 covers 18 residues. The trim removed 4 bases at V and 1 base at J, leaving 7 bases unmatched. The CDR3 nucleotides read TGTGCCAGCAGCTACAGGGGGGGACTAGCGGGGAACACCGGGGAGCTGTTTTTT. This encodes CASSYRGGLAGNTGELFF.